These 7 T cell receptor beta chains share one sample of origin, sequenced in a study of blood T cell repertoires in COVID-19. Sequenced by immunoSEQ multiplex PCR; TCRdb stores in-frame clones only, minus some. There are about 150,000 clones in the sample; more than 65% occur only once, and around 6.7% lies in the top ten. The sample consisted of peripheral blood. All receptors come from a woman aged 50 to 60 in a cohort sampled during active or convalescent COVID-19.

The V and J genes are TRBV7-2 and TRBJ2-5; maybe TRBD2 (6 bases). CDR3 length: 15 amino acids. Germline CDR1 reads SGHTA; CDR2 reads FQGNSA. Trimming pared 5 bases from V and 7 bases from J, leaving 20 bases between. The CDR3 nucleotides read TGTGCCAGCAGCCAACAACAAGGACTACCAGGGACCCAGTACTTC. It is translated as CASSQQQGLPGTQYF.

The gene calls are TRBV24-1 and TRBJ1-3; 8 bases agree with TRBD1. V was clipped by 3 bases and J by 0 bases; unmatched bases: 6. This CDR3 spans 17 amino acids. CDR1 and CDR2 from the germline V gene are KGHDR and SFDVKD. Written as DNA, the CDR3 is TGTGCCACCAGTGATGGGGGGACAGGCGCCTCTGGAAACACCATATATTTT. This encodes CATSDGGTGASGNTIYF.

CDR3 DNA sequence: TGCGCCAGCAGTGAGTCTAGCGGGGGTTACAATGAGCAGTTCTTC. It encodes CASSESSGGYNEQFF. J is TRBJ2-1 and V is TRBV10-1, with 9 bases that match TRBD2. The CDR3 is made up of 15 amino acids. The trim removed 0 bases at V and 4 bases at J, leaving 1 base unmatched. Germline CDR1 WNHNN, CDR2 SYGVQD (reference sequence).

The chain couples TRBV6-2 or TRBV6-3 to TRBJ1-4; TRBD1 aligns across 7 bases. Germline V gives CDR1 MNHEY, CDR2 SVGEGT. The ends lost 5 bases at V and 4 bases at J; junction bases unmatched: 7. The CDR3 loop spans 15 amino acids. The CDR3 nucleotides read TGTGCCAGCAGTACCCCCGGGACAGTTAATGAAAAACTGTTTTTT. Residues: CASSTPGTVNEKLFF.

This clone was observed once. The chain carries TRBV24-1 and TRBJ2-1, with D hard to call. The germline V and J ends were trimmed by 1 base and 5 bases, with 2 bases remaining between them. The CDR3 length is 12 residues. Looked up from germline, CDR1 is KGHDR and CDR2 is SFDVKD. CDR3 bases: TGTGCCACCAGTGATTTTAACAATGAGCAGTTCTTC. Its protein product is CATSDFNNEQFF.

This sequence joins TRBV5-8 and TRBJ1-5; a weak D match, TRBD1 (5 bases). CDR1 is SGHTS and CDR2 is YDEGEE in the germline V gene. V gave up 3 bases and J gave up 5 bases, with 15 bases separating them. The length of the CDR3 is 15 residues. Written as DNA, the CDR3 is TGTGCCAGCAGCTCTTCCGACAGTTTCTATCAGCCCCAGCATTTT. Protein product: CASSSSDSFYQPQHF.

The rearrangement joins TRBV7-9 to TRBJ1-6; D uncertain. V was cut by 5 bases and J by 5 bases, with 13 bases left in between. The germline V gene encodes CDR1 SEHNR and CDR2 FQNEAQ (reference sequence). This CDR3 comprises 15 residues. The CDR3 bases are TGTGCCAGCAGCCCCCCATGGAGGGATAATTCACCCCTCCACTTT. Its protein is CASSPPWRDNSPLHF.